Only a few counts were recorded for the clone carrying this T cell receptor beta chain. Its antigen is not known. This sample is drawn from a study of CD8 T cells in ankylosing spondylitis. Trimming took 5 bases from V and 1 from J; bases not matched to a gene: 10. Germline CDR1 and CDR2: SGHDN and FVKESK. This CDR3 is built from 18 residues. Broader study findings: Characteristic, it appeared, of ankylosing spondylitis blood was a TCR beta motif of eight highly homologous variants. Matched ankylosing spondylitis synovial fluid reportedly contained a significantly enriched population of disease-linked clones. Disease-linked clones had a CD8+ phenotype and relatively low frequency in peripheral blood.

From the 5' RACE reads, TCRdb called clonotypes with MiXCR, one entry per CDR3 protein. The table has 200,000 to 250,000 distinct CDR3 sequences, approximately 20% seen once; the top ten hold about 42%. Sequenced sample: blood, either unsorted or a sorted T cell fraction (not recorded which). This clonotype was sampled from a male donor with ankylosing spondylitis. The chain employs TRBV14 and TRBJ2-3; the match to TRBD2 covers 12 bases. The CDR3 sequence: CASSYYGLAGRGTDTQYF. The CDR3 DNA is TGTGCCAGCAGCTACTACGGACTAGCGGGGAGGGGCACAGATACGCAGTATTTT. The variable domain in full, completed from reference TRBV14 and TRBJ2-3, reads EAGVTQFPSHSVIEKGQTVTLRCDPISGHDNLYWYRRVMGKEIKFLLHFVKESKQDESGMPNNRFLAERTGGTYSTLKVQPAELEDSGVYFCASSYYGLAGRGTDTQYFGPGTRLTVL.